This T cell receptor (beta chain) appears in the sequencing data of a study of cytomegalovirus exposure and HLA in healthy donors. Vbeta (60) and Jbeta (13) primers were used in the PCR. Assay used: immunoSEQ multiplex PCR; TCRdb lists only in-frame clones, some missing. The repertoire includes 110,000 to 150,000 clones, about 80% of them detected once, and 4.5% sits in the top ten. The table lists this clone with a few counts. CDR3 length: 13 residues. With 8 bases removed from V and 1 base from J, the gap between germline ends came to 11 bases. The germline CDR1 and CDR2 sequences are SNHLY and FYNNEI.

The receptor was isolated from a man between 35 and 55 years old in good health and CMV-seronegative. Input material: PBMCs. V and J are TRBV2 and TRBJ1-1, with D possibly TRBD1 on 5 matching bases. Here the CDR3 DNA reads TGTGCCAGCTCCTGGACAACGAACACTGAAGCTTTCTTT. Translation: CASSWTTNTEAFF.